These 32 T cell receptor beta chains were all obtained from the same sample, sequenced in a study of blood T cell repertoires in COVID-19. Data came from immunoSEQ multiplex PCR; TCRdb stores just in-frame clones and leaves some out. The table has about 130,000 clones, around nine tenths seen once. Sequencing used peripheral blood. These receptors originate from a man aged 55 to 70 with active or convalescent COVID-19.

This chain uses TRBV4-1 with TRBJ2-3; D is ambiguous. V lost 5 bases to trimming and J lost 3 bases, with 15 bases between them. This CDR3 contains 15 residues. Germline V gene sequence: CDR1 MGHRA, CDR2 YSYEKL. CDR3 DNA sequence: TGCGCCAGCAGCGAAGTGGCCCAGAGGACAGATACGCAGTATTTT. Protein sequence: CASSEVAQRTDTQYF.

This clone was seen more than once but under ten times. The chain joins TRBV28 to TRBJ1-4; D gene unclear. V was trimmed by 5 bases and J by 9 bases, leaving 13 bases between them. Germline V lookup: CDR1 MDHEN, CDR2 SYDVKM. The CDR3 spans 13 residues. DNA of the CDR3: TGTGCCAGCAGTGCGAATCCCCCCAAAAAACTGTTTTTT. This sequence encodes CASSANPPKKLFF.

This rearrangement joins TRBV18 to TRBJ1-2; tentative D call: TRBD1 (5 bases). The germline V gene encodes CDR1 KGHSH and CDR2 LQKENI. The CDR3 length is 12 residues. Trimming cost V 6 bases and J 5 bases, with 10 bases left between them. The CDR3: CASSEGVYGYTF. DNA for the CDR3: TGTGCCAGCTCCGAAGGGGTTTATGGCTACACCTTC. The whole variable domain, filled in from reference TRBV18 and TRBJ1-2, reads NAGVMQNPRHLVRRRGQEARLRCSPMKGHSHVYWYRQLPEEGLKFMVYLQKENIIDESGMPKERFSAEFPKEGPSILRIQQVVRGDSAAYFCASSEGVYGYTFGSGTRLTVV.

The chain combines TRBV3-1 (or the pseudogene TRBV3-2) with TRBJ2-6, with TRBD1 matching 8 bases. The junction had 24 bases not matched to a gene; V was cut back by 8 bases and J by 0 bases. The CDR3 is made up of 22 amino acids. The V gene's germline CDR1 is LGHDT and CDR2 YNNKEL (reference sequence). CDR3 nucleotides: TGTGCCAGCGGAAGTAGGCAGGGGGCACGAAAAAAACCCAACTCTGGGGCCAACGTCCTGACTTTC. Protein: CASGSRQGARKKPNSGANVLTF.

The genes are TRBV7-8 and TRBJ1-2, with TRBD1 as a possible D gene (6 bases). CDR1 is SGHVS, CDR2 FQNEAQ, per germline. The CDR3 loop spans 15 amino acids. V was shortened by 5 bases and J by 4 bases, with 17 bases between the two germline ends. The CDR3 loop is CASSPHRESSYGYTF. As DNA, the CDR3 is TGTGCCAGCAGCCCCCACAGGGAGAGTAGCTATGGCTACACCTTC.

This chain links TRBV19 with TRBJ1-3; 10 bases are a match to TRBD1. Germline CDR1 reads LNHDA; CDR2 reads SQIVND (reference sequence). This CDR3 has 17 residues. V trimming: 4 bases; J trimming: 0 bases; junction bases outside the gene matches: 6. The CDR3 sequence: CASSTGTGEASGNTIYF. CDR3 bases: TGTGCCAGTAGTACCGGGACAGGGGAAGCCTCTGGAAACACCATATATTTT.

The count of this clone is one. CDR3 sequence (DNA): TGCAGTGCTAGTCTGGGCTCGAACACTGAAGCTTTCTTT. As protein: CSASLGSNTEAFF. The J gene is TRBJ1-1, the V gene TRBV20-1; D remains ambiguous. The CDR3 sequence is 13 residues long. V shed 3 bases and J shed 1 base, with 9 bases lying between them. The V gene's germline CDR1 is DFQATT and CDR2 SNEGSKA (reference sequence).

The chain uses TRBV3-1 (or the pseudogene TRBV3-2) and TRBJ2-2, with TRBD1 matching 7 bases. The CDR3 spans 14 residues. Germline V gene data show CDR1 as LGHDT and CDR2 as YNNKEL (reference sequence). The V gene end was trimmed by 1 base and the J gene end by 5 bases; junction bases not matched to a gene: 1. The CDR3 region is CASSQVQGTGELFF. As DNA, the CDR3 is TGTGCCAGCAGCCAAGTACAGGGGACCGGGGAGCTGTTTTTT.

The CDR3 nucleotides read TGTGCCAGCAGCCCATCGGGTCTAGCGGGGAGCACAGATACGCAGTATTTT. Translation: CASSPSGLAGSTDTQYF. V is TRBV28 and J is TRBJ2-3; 9 nucleotides align to TRBD2. V dropped 6 bases and J dropped 0; count of bases not matched to a gene: 10. The CDR3 length is 17 residues. The V gene's germline CDR1 is MDHEN and CDR2 SYDVKM.

The chain recombines TRBV5-6 with TRBJ1-3; D not resolved. Between the trimmed V and J ends, which lost 4 bases and 4 bases, there was a span of 6 bases. The CDR3 totals 12 residues. CDR1 and CDR2 (germline): SGHDT, YYEEEE. The CDR3 sequence is CASSRLGNTIYF. DNA for the CDR3: TGTGCCAGCAGCAGACTCGGAAACACCATATATTTT. Using reference TRBV5-6 and TRBJ1-3 for the parts outside the CDR3, the full variable domain is DAGVTQSPTHLIKTRGQQVTLRCSPKSGHDTVSWYQQALGQGPQFIFQYYEEEERQRGNFPDRFSGHQFPNYSSELNVNALLLGDSALYLCASSRLGNTIYFGEGSWLTVV.

V usage is TRBV21-1 and J usage is TRBJ2-1; no DNA check was done on the table's D call, TRBD2. TRBV21-1 is flagged as a pseudogene. CDR3 length: 16 residues. The CDR3 DNA is TGTGCCAGCAGCGTCCGACACCGAGGTAGCGGCAATGAGCAGTTCTTC. This codes for CASSVRHRGSGNEQFF.

V gene TRBV23-1 combines with J gene TRBJ2-4, with 13 bases lining up with TRBD2. TRBV23-1 is an ORF, and what it does is uncertain. This CDR3 spans 17 amino acids. V trimming: 8 bases; J trimming: 0 bases; junction bases outside the gene matches: 7. The CDR3 DNA reads TGCGCCAGCGGAGGGACTAGCGGGGAGGCAGCCAAAAACATTCAGTACTTC. This translates into CASGGTSGEAAKNIQYF.

The V gene is TRBV11-2, the J gene TRBJ2-7; the D gene is possibly TRBD2 (6 bases). Trimming removed 5 bases at V and 0 bases at J, with 17 bases between. The CDR3 loop spans 16 amino acids. Germline V lookup: CDR1 SGHAT, CDR2 FQNNGV. CDR3 nucleotides: TGTGCCAGCAGCCGAACGACCGGGGGTACCTCCTACGAGCAGTACTTC. Encoded protein: CASSRTTGGTSYEQYF.

V is TRBV27 and J is TRBJ2-1; TRBD1 agrees at 9 bases. Germline CDR1 is MNHEY and CDR2 is SMNVEV (reference sequence). The CDR3 is 13 amino acids. V lost 6 bases to trimming and J lost 10 bases; unmatched junction nucleotides: 7. The CDR3 is CASSSQGAGEQFF. CDR3 bases: TGTGCCAGCAGCTCACAGGGGGCGGGCGAGCAGTTCTTC.

CDR3 DNA: TGTGCCAGCAGTTTCAGGACCTATAATTCACCCCTCCACTTT. This translates into CASSFRTYNSPLHF. The chain is built from TRBV28 and TRBJ1-6; D is undetermined. This CDR3 contains 14 residues. V was pared by 3 bases and J by 2 bases, with 5 bases between. Germline assignment: CDR1 MDHEN and CDR2 SYDVKM. The full variable domain, in which reference TRBV28 and TRBJ1-6 provide the parts outside the CDR3, is DVKVTQSSRYLVKRTGEKVFLECVQDMDHENMFWYRQDPGLGLRLIYFSYDVKMKEKGDIPEGYSVSREKKERFSLILESASTNQTSMYLCASSFRTYNSPLHFGNGTRLTVT.

The V and J genes are TRBV19 and TRBJ2-3; 8 bases match TRBD1. Germline V gene sequence: CDR1 LNHDA, CDR2 SQIVND (reference sequence). This CDR3 is built from 15 residues. The V and J ends lost 0 bases and 5 bases, in that order; junction bases with no gene match: 4. For the CDR3, the DNA is TGTGCCAGTAGTATAGACCAGGGGGCGGGAGATACGCAGTATTTT. This sequence encodes CASSIDQGAGDTQYF.

This chain links TRBV5-6 with TRBJ1-3; D is unclear. The V end lost 0 bases, the J end lost 2 bases, and 12 bases lay between the germline ends. Germline CDR1 reads SGHDT; CDR2 reads YYEEEE. The CDR3 totals 16 residues. CDR3 protein: CASSLDSLLPGNTIYF. The CDR3 DNA follows: TGTGCCAGCAGCTTGGACAGTCTTCTGCCTGGAAACACCATATATTTT.

The chain uses TRBV28 and TRBJ2-6; 8 nucleotides line up with TRBD2. Losses at the gene ends were 5 bases for V and 4 bases for J; bases not matched to a gene: 4. The CDR3 is made up of 15 amino acids. Germline CDR1 is MDHEN and CDR2 is SYDVKM. CDR3 in amino acids: CASSPGRAGANVLTF. CDR3 nucleotides: TGTGCCAGCAGTCCCGGGAGGGCAGGGGCCAACGTCCTGACTTTC.

This rearrangement joins TRBV5-1 to TRBJ1-4; weak D call: TRBD1 (5 bases). The V gene lost 3 bases and the J gene lost 8 bases, with 11 bases spanning the gap. Germline lookup yields CDR1 SGHRS and CDR2 YFSETQ. The CDR3 covers 13 residues. CDR3 sequence reads: CASSSLRAEKLFF. CDR3 nucleotides: TGCGCCAGCAGCTCGCTCAGGGCCGAAAAACTGTTTTTT. Supplemented by reference TRBV5-1 and TRBJ1-4, the full variable domain reads KAGVTQTPRYLIKTRGQQVTLSCSPISGHRSVSWYQQTPGQGLQFLFEYFSETQRNKGNFPGRFSGRQFSNSRSEMNVSTLELGDSALYLCASSSLRAEKLFFGSGTQLSVL.

The gene calls are TRBV28 and TRBJ1-6; TRBD1 agrees at 8 bases. With 8 bases clipped from V and 0 bases from J, the junction kept 6 bases outside the gene matches. Germline V lookup: CDR1 MDHEN, CDR2 SYDVKM. The CDR3 covers 16 residues. CDR3 sequence: CASLTGASSYNSPLHF. The CDR3 DNA reads as TGTGCCAGCTTGACAGGGGCGAGCTCCTATAATTCACCCCTCCACTTT.

A few counts support this clone. The rearrangement links TRBV11-2 to TRBJ2-7; TRBD2 might be the D (6 bases). V gave up 5 bases and J gave up 0 bases, with 14 bases separating them. The CDR3 has 15 amino acids. Germline CDR1 reads SGHAT; CDR2 reads FQNNGV. Here the CDR3 reads CASSPAGGASYEQYF. The CDR3 nucleotides are TGTGCCAGCAGCCCGGCCGGAGGGGCCTCCTACGAGCAGTACTTC.

This clone came up once. The rearrangement uses TRBV3-1 (or the pseudogene TRBV3-2) and TRBJ1-5; TRBD1 is a possible D gene (6 bases). The V gene lost 4 bases and the J gene lost 3 bases, with 10 bases spanning the gap. The germline CDR1 and CDR2 sequences are LGHDT and YNNKEL (reference sequence). This CDR3 has 14 residues. The CDR3 nucleotides are TGTGCCAGCAGCCCGGACAGATTCAATCAGCCCCAGCATTTT. Encoded protein: CASSPDRFNQPQHF.

This sequence joins TRBV6-5 and TRBJ1-4; D gene ambiguous. The ends were cut back, 5 bases at V and 4 bases at J, with 11 bases in the middle. The CDR3 has 14 residues. Germline CDR1 reads MNHEY; CDR2 reads SVGAGI. The CDR3 nucleotides are TGTGCCAGCAGTCCGGGAGGGAGTAATGAAAAACTGTTTTTT. Amino acid sequence: CASSPGGSNEKLFF.

The J gene is TRBJ1-1, the V gene TRBV4-3; 7 nucleotides line up with TRBD1. V lost 3 bases to trimming and J lost 4 bases; unmatched junction nucleotides: 8. CDR1 LGHNA and CDR2 YSLEER come from the germline V gene. This CDR3 spans 15 amino acids. CDR3 residues: CASSHTAGGLTEAFF. In DNA form, the CDR3 reads TGCGCCAGCAGCCATACGGCAGGGGGACTCACTGAAGCTTTCTTT.

The chain is built from TRBV2 and TRBJ2-5, with 9 positions matching TRBD2. After removal of 6 bases from V and 3 bases from J, the junction contained 2 bases not matched to a gene. Germline values: CDR1 SNHLY, CDR2 FYNNEI. This CDR3 is built from 13 residues. The CDR3: CASRIAGEETQYF. The CDR3 DNA reads TGTGCCAGCAGGATAGCGGGGGAAGAGACCCAGTACTTC. The full variable domain, with the rest looked up from reference TRBV2 and TRBJ2-5, is EPEVTQTPSHQVTQMGQEVILRCVPISNHLYFYWYRQILGQKVEFLVSFYNNEISEKSEIFDDQFSVERPDGSNFTLKIRSTKLEDSAMYFCASRIAGEETQYFGPGTRLLVL.

This chain connects TRBV5-1 to TRBJ1-6, with D hard to call. Deletions cut 0 bases from V and 4 bases from J, with 8 bases between. CDR1 SGHRS and CDR2 YFSETQ come from the germline V gene. This CDR3 is built from 15 residues. CDR3 bases: TGCGCCAGCAGCTTGGACGGACTGTATAATTCACCCCTCCACTTT. Its translation: CASSLDGLYNSPLHF.

This chain uses TRBV6-8 with TRBJ2-5; 8 bases line up with TRBD1. Per germline, CDR1 MNHGY and CDR2 SAAAGT. CDR3 size: 14 residues. V lost 4 bases to trimming and J lost 6 bases; unmatched junction nucleotides: 7. CDR3 sequence (DNA): TGTGCCAGCAGTTTTGCCGGACAGGGAAAGACCCAGTACTTC. Its protein is CASSFAGQGKTQYF.

The rearrangement links TRBV6-5 to TRBJ2-7, with D possibly being TRBD1 (5 bases). Germline V gene lookup returns CDR1 MNHEY and CDR2 SVGAGI. V gave up 6 bases and J gave up 5 bases, with 14 bases separating them. This CDR3 has 13 residues. CDR3 loop: CASRLRVGNEQYF. The CDR3 bases are TGTGCCAGCAGACTCAGGGTAGGAAACGAGCAGTACTTC.

The DNA of the CDR3 is TGTGCCAGCAGTGCACTAGCGGGATTTGCAGATACGCAGTATTTT. It is translated as CASSALAGFADTQYF. The V gene is TRBV25-1, the J gene TRBJ2-3; 10 bases line up with TRBD2. The V gene's germline CDR1 is MGHDK and CDR2 SYGVNS. CDR3 length: 15 residues. V shed 4 bases and J 4 bases; nucleotides not matched to a gene: 5.

The chain carries TRBV4-1 and TRBJ2-1, with 7 bases that match TRBD2. The CDR3 spans 16 residues. The germline V gene has CDR1 MGHRA and CDR2 YSYEKL. V gave up 0 bases and J gave up 5 bases; unmatched junction bases: 7. The CDR3 loop reads CASSQDPSGVNNEQFF. Written as DNA, the CDR3 is TGCGCCAGCAGCCAAGATCCCAGCGGGGTTAACAATGAGCAGTTCTTC.

The chain recombines TRBV19 with TRBJ2-7, with 8 positions matching TRBD1. V dropped 5 bases and J dropped 1; count of bases not matched to a gene: 7. The germline V gene encodes CDR1 LNHDA and CDR2 SQIVND (reference sequence). The CDR3 runs to 15 residues. The DNA for the CDR3 is TGTGCCAGTAGTTTCTCGGGACAGGAGTCCTACGAGCAGTACTTC. Translated: CASSFSGQESYEQYF.

The J gene is TRBJ1-6, the V gene TRBV9; maybe TRBD1 (5 bases). Germline assignment: CDR1 SGDLS and CDR2 YYNGEE. Trimming took off 0 bases at V and 13 bases at J, with 17 bases between the two ends. The CDR3 consists of 15 residues. The CDR3 region has the DNA TGTGCCAGCAGCGTAGAGTCGGAGGGGCGACTTCCCCTCCACTTT. This sequence encodes CASSVESEGRLPLHF.